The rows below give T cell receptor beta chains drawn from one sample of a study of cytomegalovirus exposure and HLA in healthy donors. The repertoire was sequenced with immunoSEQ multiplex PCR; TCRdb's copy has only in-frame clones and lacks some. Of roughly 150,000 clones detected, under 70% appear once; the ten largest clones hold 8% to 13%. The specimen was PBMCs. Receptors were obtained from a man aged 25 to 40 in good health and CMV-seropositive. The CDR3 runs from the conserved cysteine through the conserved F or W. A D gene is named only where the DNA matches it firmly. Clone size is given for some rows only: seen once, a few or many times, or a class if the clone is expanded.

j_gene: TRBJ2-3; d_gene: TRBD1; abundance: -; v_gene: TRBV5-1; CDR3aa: CASSRGTGADTQYF; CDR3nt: TGCGCCAGCAGCCGCGGGACAGGGGCAGATACGCAGTATTTT
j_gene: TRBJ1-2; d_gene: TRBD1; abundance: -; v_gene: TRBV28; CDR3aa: CASSPGDREERYTF; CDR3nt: TGTGCCAGCAGCCCCGGGGACAGGGAAGAGCGCTACACCTTC
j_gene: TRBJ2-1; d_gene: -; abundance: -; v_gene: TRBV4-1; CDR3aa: CASSQVLAGEQFF; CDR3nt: TGCGCCAGCAGCCAAGTACTAGCTGGCGAGCAGTTCTTC
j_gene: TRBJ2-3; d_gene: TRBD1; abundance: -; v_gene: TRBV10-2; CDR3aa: CASSEQGPDTQYF; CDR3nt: TGCGCCAGCAGTGAACAGGGGCCAGATACGCAGTATTTT
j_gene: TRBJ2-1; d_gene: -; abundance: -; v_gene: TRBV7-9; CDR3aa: CASILDSSSYNEQFF; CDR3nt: TGTGCCAGCATCCTAGATTCAAGTTCCTACAATGAGCAGTTCTTC
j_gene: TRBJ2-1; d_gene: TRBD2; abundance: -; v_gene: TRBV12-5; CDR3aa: CASGSGTSGSYNEQFF; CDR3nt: TGTGCTAGTGGTTCAGGGACTAGCGGGAGCTACAATGAGCAGTTCTTC
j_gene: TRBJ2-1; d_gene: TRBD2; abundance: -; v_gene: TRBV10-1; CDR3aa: CASSEPSPGTTRGGFVNEQFF; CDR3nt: TGCGCCAGCAGTGAGCCTTCTCCCGGGACTACCCGAGGTGGATTTGTGAATGAGCAGTTCTTC
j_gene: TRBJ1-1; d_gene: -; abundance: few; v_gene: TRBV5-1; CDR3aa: CASSLDRTFTEAFF; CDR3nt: TGCGCCAGCAGCTTGGACAGGACCTTCACTGAAGCTTTCTTT
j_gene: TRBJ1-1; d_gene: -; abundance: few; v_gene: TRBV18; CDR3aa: CASSIAQPEGTEAFF; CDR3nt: TGTGCCAGCTCAATTGCCCAACCCGAGGGAACTGAAGCTTTCTTT
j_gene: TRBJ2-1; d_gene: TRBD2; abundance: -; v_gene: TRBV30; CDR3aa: CAWSRQQTSAYNEQFF; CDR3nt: TGTGCCTGGAGTAGACAGCAGACTAGCGCCTACAATGAGCAGTTCTTC
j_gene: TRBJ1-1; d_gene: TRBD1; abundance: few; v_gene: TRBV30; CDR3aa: CAWGQGWPEAFF; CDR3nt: TGTGCCTGGGGACAGGGATGGCCTGAAGCTTTCTTT
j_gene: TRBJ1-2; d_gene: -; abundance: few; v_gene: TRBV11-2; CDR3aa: CASTTTMTAANYGYTF; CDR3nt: TGTGCCAGCACTACTACGATGACGGCCGCTAACTATGGCTACACCTTC
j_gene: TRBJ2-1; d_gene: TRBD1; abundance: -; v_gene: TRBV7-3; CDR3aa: CASSSDRGYNEQFF; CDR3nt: TGTGCCAGCAGCTCCGACAGGGGTTACAATGAGCAGTTCTTC
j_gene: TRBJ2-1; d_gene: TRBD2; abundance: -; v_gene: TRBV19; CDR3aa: CASSIVAGGHNEQFF; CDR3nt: TGTGCCAGTAGTATCGTAGCGGGAGGGCACAATGAGCAGTTCTTC
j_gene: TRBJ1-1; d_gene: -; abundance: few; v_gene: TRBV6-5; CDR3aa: CASSRAGGAEAFF; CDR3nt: TGTGCCAGCAGTAGGGCCGGGGGGGCTGAAGCTTTCTTT
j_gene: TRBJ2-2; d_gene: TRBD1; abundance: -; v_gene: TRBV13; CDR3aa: CASSITGTGDTGELFF; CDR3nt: TGTGCCAGCAGCATCACCGGGACAGGAGACACCGGGGAGCTGTTTTTT